The entry below describes one T cell receptor (beta chain). Its antigen is not known. A junction end diverges from the germline sequence, so it may reflect a read error. These data come from a study of blood T cells in healthy people across ages. General study findings and limits: Age advanced and TCR beta diversity per million T cells fell, roughly linearly. Greater diversity and more naive CD4+ cells were seen in long-lived donors than in aged donors.

For the second PCR, which ran for roughly 7 to 11 cycles, a sample-barcoded 5' primer and a J-beta primer mix were used. Each cDNA molecule was tagged by a template-switch adaptor that had 12 random nucleotides. No fewer than 2.5 million CDR3-containing paired-end reads came from each sample. TCRdb independently ran MiXCR on the 5' RACE reads; one entry per CDR3 protein. The top ten clones hold around 21% of a sample with 910,000 or so distinct CDR3 sequences, roughly 50% of them seen once. The CDR3 has 14 amino acids. Germline CDR1 and CDR2: SGHTA and FQGNSA. The source material was blood. This receptor was identified in a woman in her sixties in good health. The chain carries TRBV7-2 and TRBJ2-7, with D perhaps TRBD1 (5 bases). CDR3 in DNA: TGTGCCAGCACCTTACAGGAGTCCTCCTGCGAGCAGTACTTC. This translates into CASTLQESSCEQYF.